Shown below are 7 T cell receptor beta chains from a single sample sequenced in a study of blood T cell repertoires in COVID-19. Using immunoSEQ multiplex PCR, the repertoire was profiled, and TCRdb retains in-frame clones only, with some absent. The sample contains about 270,000 clones, around 90% of which appear only once. Source material: peripheral blood. The receptors shown here come from a man between 60 and 75 years old who had recovered from COVID-19.

CDR3 residues: CASSQGGSGGAGDTQYF. The CDR3, as DNA: TGTGCCAGCAGCCAGGGGGGCTCAGGGGGCGCAGGGGATACGCAGTATTTT. The chain joins TRBV7-6 to TRBJ2-3, with TRBD1 matching 8 bases. This CDR3 has 17 amino acids. V lost 5 bases, J lost 6 bases, and 16 bases stayed unmatched. Germline-derived CDR1 and CDR2 are SGHVS and FNYEAQ. Full variable domain (rest looked up from reference TRBV7-6 and TRBJ2-3): GAGVSQSPRYKVTKRGQDVALRCDPISGHVSLYWYRQALGQGPEFLTYFNYEAQQDKSGLPNDRFSAERPEGSISTLTIQRTEQRDSAMYRCASSQGGSGGAGDTQYFGPGTRLTVL.

The rearrangement joins TRBV7-6 to TRBJ2-7; no clear D. Germline CDR1 and CDR2: SGHVS and FNYEAQ. The CDR3 contains 15 residues. V lost 1 base to trimming and J lost 0 bases, with 10 bases between them. The DNA of the CDR3 is TGTGCCAGCAGCTTAGGTCTAGATATCTCCTACGAGCAGTACTTC. Its protein product is CASSLGLDISYEQYF.

On this clone: Other DNA sequences within the sample encode an identical CDR3. V usage is TRBV6-5 and J usage is TRBJ1-6; TRBD1 matches 9 bases. CDR3 length: 14 amino acids. V dropped 6 bases and J dropped 6; count of bases not matched to a gene: 3. The germline gives CDR1 MNHEY, CDR2 SVGAGI. The CDR3 coding sequence is TGTGCCAGCAGACAGGGGGCAGGTAATTCACCCCTCCACTTT. It yields the protein CASRQGAGNSPLHF.

This clone was seen many times. The rearrangement uses TRBV9 and TRBJ1-2; 10 bases align to TRBD1. The CDR3 spans 14 residues. The junction had 8 bases not matched to a gene; V was cut back by 4 bases and J by 8 bases. Per the germline V gene, CDR1 is SGDLS and CDR2 is YYNGEE. CDR3 residues: CASSLTGTGEGYTF. The DNA of the CDR3 is TGTGCCAGCAGCCTCACCGGGACAGGGGAAGGCTACACCTTC.

This sequence joins TRBV12-5 and TRBJ1-2, with TRBD1 matching over 9 bases. Germline CDR1 reads LGHNT; CDR2 reads FRNRAP. The V gene end was trimmed by 1 base and the J gene end by 6 bases; junction bases not matched to a gene: 3. This CDR3 has 14 residues. In DNA, the CDR3 is TGTGCTAGTGGTTTGGACAGGGGGCCAGATGGCTACACCTTC. This encodes CASGLDRGPDGYTF.

The V call is TRBV9, the J call TRBJ1-5, with unresolved D. The germline gives CDR1 SGDLS, CDR2 YYNGEE. Between the trimmed V and J ends, which lost 1 base and 5 bases, there was a span of 7 bases. The CDR3 contains 13 residues. The CDR3 DNA reads as TGTGCCAGCAGCGTATCCGCGGATCAGCCCCAGCATTTT. This encodes CASSVSADQPQHF.

This rearrangement joins TRBV6-1 to TRBJ2-7; D perhaps matches TRBD2 (6 bases). The CDR3 contains 15 residues. The ends were cut back, 6 bases at V and 6 bases at J, with 21 bases in the middle. In germline, CDR1 is MNHNS, CDR2 SASEGT. CDR3 region: CASRIPGPKEGEQYF. CDR3 nucleotide sequence: TGTGCCAGCAGAATCCCGGGACCTAAGGAGGGCGAGCAGTACTTC.